Below are 14 T cell receptor beta chains sequenced from a single sample in a study of vaccination effects on CD4 cells after COVID-19. For these TCRs, the target antigens are not known. Subsequent to less than twelve days of culture, CD4+ T cells were isolated. Generated by immunoSEQ multiplex PCR, the TCRdb table keeps only in-frame clones and is missing some. The table includes around 70,000 clones, more than 70% detected once. Sequencing used CD4+ T cells from PBMCs cultured without peptide, obtained before COVID-19 vaccination. The source is a human donor who received a COVID-19 vaccine.

This clone showed up just once. The chain uses TRBV30 and TRBJ1-1, with D maybe TRBD1 (6 bases). With 7 bases removed from V and 11 bases from J, the gap between germline ends came to 26 bases. Germline CDR1 GTSNPN, CDR2 SVGIG (reference sequence). The CDR3 contains 14 residues. The CDR3 region is CAFRGAPESSAAFF. DNA for the CDR3: TGTGCCTTCCGGGGGGCCCCCGAAAGTTCGGCGGCTTTCTTT.

This clone occurred once. The V gene is TRBV6-5, the J gene TRBJ2-3; D might be TRBD1 (6 bases). The CDR3 is 13 amino acids. Germline lookup yields CDR1 MNHEY and CDR2 SVGAGI. V lost 5 bases and J 6 bases, leaving 12 bases between the germline ends. This CDR3 is CASSPGARDTQYF. CDR3 nucleotide sequence: TGTGCCAGCAGTCCAGGGGCGAGGGATACGCAGTATTTT.

The V call is TRBV20-1, the J call TRBJ2-3; no clear D. This CDR3 has 13 amino acids. V lost 3 bases to trimming and J lost 2 bases, with 9 bases between them. The germline V gene has CDR1 DFQATT and CDR2 SNEGSKA (reference sequence). The CDR3 here is CSASEPPTDTQYF. CDR3 DNA sequence: TGCAGTGCTAGTGAGCCCCCCACAGATACGCAGTATTTT.

V gene TRBV24-1 combines with J gene TRBJ1-5; TRBD1 matches 8 bases. V shed 2 bases, J shed 7 bases, and the junction held 6 bases outside the gene matches. CDR1 KGHDR and CDR2 SFDVKD come from the germline V gene. This CDR3 has 15 residues. The CDR3 loop reads CATSDSRTGRQPQHF. The CDR3 nucleotides read TGTGCCACCAGTGATTCTAGGACAGGGCGCCAGCCCCAGCATTTT.

The chain carries TRBV7-3 and TRBJ2-2; TRBD2 matches 7 bases. This CDR3 is built from 16 residues. Losses at the gene ends were 2 bases for V and 4 bases for J; bases not matched to a gene: 7. Per the germline V gene, CDR1 is SGHTA and CDR2 is FQGTGA. The CDR3 sequence is CASSLQPAGFTGELFF. The CDR3 DNA follows: TGTGCCAGCAGCTTACAACCAGCGGGGTTCACCGGGGAGCTGTTTTTT.

This clone was counted a single time. The V call is TRBV5-1, the J call TRBJ2-5; 8 bases agree with TRBD1. The CDR3 runs to 14 residues. V shed 0 bases and J 5 bases; nucleotides not matched to a gene: 3. Germline V gene sequence: CDR1 SGHRS, CDR2 YFSETQ. CDR3 protein: CASSLATGVETQYF. CDR3 DNA: TGCGCCAGCAGCTTGGCGACAGGGGTCGAGACCCAGTACTTC.

The rearrangement uses TRBV6-5 and TRBJ2-3; D perhaps matches TRBD1 (5 bases). The CDR3 has 15 amino acids. Germline CDR1 reads MNHEY; CDR2 reads SVGAGI. Between the trimmed V and J ends, which lost 0 bases and 1 base, there was a span of 8 bases. The CDR3 region is CASSYSIRGTDTQYF. The CDR3, as DNA: TGTGCCAGCAGTTACTCGATCAGGGGCACAGATACGCAGTATTTT.

This clone was seen just once. The V and J genes are TRBV18 and TRBJ1-4; no clear D gene. The CDR3 runs 14 residues. Germline CDR1 reads KGHSH; CDR2 reads LQKENI. Deletions cut 4 bases from V and 0 bases from J, with 6 bases between. For the CDR3, the DNA is TGTGCCAGCTCACGGGCGGCAACTAATGAAAAACTGTTTTTT. Residues: CASSRAATNEKLFF.

The chain recombines TRBV6-5 with TRBJ1-5; 7 bases agree with TRBD1. Losses at the gene ends were 8 bases for V and 6 bases for J; bases not matched to a gene: 7. The CDR3 sequence is 13 residues long. CDR1 is MNHEY, CDR2 SVGAGI, per germline. CDR3 sequence reads: CASQGVVRQPQHF. CDR3 nucleotide sequence: TGTGCCAGCCAGGGGGTCGTCCGTCAGCCCCAGCATTTT.

The rearrangement links TRBV30 to TRBJ1-2; no definite D call. Deletions cut 4 bases from V and 8 bases from J, with 14 bases between. This CDR3 has 12 amino acids. CDR1 is GTSNPN, CDR2 SVGIG, per germline (reference sequence). The CDR3 DNA follows: TGTGCCTGGAACGGGCCCATCCACGGCTACACCTTC. This sequence encodes CAWNGPIHGYTF.

The chain is built from TRBV4-1 and TRBJ2-2; perhaps TRBD2 as D (5 bases). The CDR3 totals 17 residues. Between the trimmed V and J ends, which lost 1 base and 5 bases, there was a span of 17 bases. Germline CDR1 and CDR2: MGHRA and YSYEKL. The CDR3 nucleotides read TGCGCCAGCAGCCAAGGTCGGGGAGAGGGAAAGACCGGGGAGCTGTTTTTT. It encodes CASSQGRGEGKTGELFF.

This chain links TRBV13 with TRBJ2-3, with 8 bases that match TRBD2. Germline lookup yields CDR1 PRHDT and CDR2 FYEKMQ (reference sequence). CDR3 length equals 15 residues. After removal of 5 bases from V and 0 bases from J, the junction contained 4 bases not matched to a gene. In DNA, the CDR3 is TGTGCCAGCAGCCCCTTAGCGGGGAGCACAGATACGCAGTATTTT. Protein product: CASSPLAGSTDTQYF.

CDR3 residues: CASSETLFGGAADTQYF. CDR3 nucleotides: TGTGCCAGCAGCGAGACCCTATTCGGGGGGGCCGCAGATACGCAGTATTTT. V usage is TRBV9 and J usage is TRBJ2-3, with 8 nucleotides matching TRBD2. Germline V gene sequence: CDR1 SGDLS, CDR2 YYNGEE. The J segment lost 4 bases and the V segment lost 3 bases, leaving 13 bases of the junction unmatched. The CDR3 length is 17 residues.

In this sample, this clone turned up once. The chain recombines TRBV5-1 with TRBJ2-1; 11 bases are a match to TRBD2. This CDR3 spans 16 amino acids. Trimming cost V 4 bases and J 3 bases; bases outside gene matches: 6. Germline CDR1 reads SGHRS; CDR2 reads YFSETQ. Written as DNA, the CDR3 is TGCGCCAGCAGCCCGGGACTAGCGGCCGGCTACAATGAGCAGTTCTTC. Amino acids: CASSPGLAAGYNEQFF.